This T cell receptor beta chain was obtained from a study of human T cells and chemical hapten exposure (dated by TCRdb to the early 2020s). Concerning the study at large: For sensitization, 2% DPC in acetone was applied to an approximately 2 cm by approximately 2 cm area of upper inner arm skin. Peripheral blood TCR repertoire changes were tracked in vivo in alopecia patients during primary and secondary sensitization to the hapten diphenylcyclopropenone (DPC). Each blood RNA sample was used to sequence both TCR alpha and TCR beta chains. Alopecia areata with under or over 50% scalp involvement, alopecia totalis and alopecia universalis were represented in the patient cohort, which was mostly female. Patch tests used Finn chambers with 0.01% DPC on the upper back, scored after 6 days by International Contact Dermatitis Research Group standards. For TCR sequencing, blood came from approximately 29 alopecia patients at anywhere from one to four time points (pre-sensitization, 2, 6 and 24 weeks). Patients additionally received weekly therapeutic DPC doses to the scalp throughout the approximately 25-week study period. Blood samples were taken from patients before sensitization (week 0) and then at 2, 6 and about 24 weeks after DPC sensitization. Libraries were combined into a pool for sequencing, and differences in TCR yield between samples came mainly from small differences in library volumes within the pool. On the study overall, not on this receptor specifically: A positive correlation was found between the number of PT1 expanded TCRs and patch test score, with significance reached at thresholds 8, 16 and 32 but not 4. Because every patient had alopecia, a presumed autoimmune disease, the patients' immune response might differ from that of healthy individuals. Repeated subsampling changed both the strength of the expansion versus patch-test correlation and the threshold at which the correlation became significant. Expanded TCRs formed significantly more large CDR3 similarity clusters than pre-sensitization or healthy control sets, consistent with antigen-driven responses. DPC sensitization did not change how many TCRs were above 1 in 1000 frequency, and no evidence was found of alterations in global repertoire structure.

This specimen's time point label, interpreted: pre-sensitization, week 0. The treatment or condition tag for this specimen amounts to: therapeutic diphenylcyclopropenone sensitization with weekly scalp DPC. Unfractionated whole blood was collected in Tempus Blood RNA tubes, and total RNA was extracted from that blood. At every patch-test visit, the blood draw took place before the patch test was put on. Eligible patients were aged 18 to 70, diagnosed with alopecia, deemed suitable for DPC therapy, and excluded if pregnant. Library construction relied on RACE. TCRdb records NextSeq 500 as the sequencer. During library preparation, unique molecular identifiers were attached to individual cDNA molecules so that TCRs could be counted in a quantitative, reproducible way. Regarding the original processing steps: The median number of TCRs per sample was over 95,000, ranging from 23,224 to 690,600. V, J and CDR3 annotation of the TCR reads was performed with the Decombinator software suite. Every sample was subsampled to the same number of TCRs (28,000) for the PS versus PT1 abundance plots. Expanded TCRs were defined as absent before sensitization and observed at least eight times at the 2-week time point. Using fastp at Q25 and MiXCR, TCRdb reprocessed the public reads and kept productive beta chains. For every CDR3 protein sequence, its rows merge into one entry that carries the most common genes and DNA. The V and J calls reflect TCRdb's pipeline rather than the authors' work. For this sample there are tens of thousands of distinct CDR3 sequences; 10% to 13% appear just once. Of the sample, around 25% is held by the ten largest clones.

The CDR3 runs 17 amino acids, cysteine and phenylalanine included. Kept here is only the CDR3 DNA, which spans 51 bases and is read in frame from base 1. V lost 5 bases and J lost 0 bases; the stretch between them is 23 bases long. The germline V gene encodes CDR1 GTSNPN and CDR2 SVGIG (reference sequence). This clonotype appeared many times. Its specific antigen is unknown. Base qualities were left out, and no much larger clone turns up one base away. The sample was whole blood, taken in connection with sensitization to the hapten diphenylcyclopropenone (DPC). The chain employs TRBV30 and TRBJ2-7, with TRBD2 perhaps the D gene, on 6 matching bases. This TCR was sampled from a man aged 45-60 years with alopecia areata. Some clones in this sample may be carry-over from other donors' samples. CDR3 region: CAWVPSYRRGSSYEQYF. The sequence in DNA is TGTGCCTGGGTCCCAAGTTATAGGAGGGGAAGCTCCTACGAGCAGTACTTC.